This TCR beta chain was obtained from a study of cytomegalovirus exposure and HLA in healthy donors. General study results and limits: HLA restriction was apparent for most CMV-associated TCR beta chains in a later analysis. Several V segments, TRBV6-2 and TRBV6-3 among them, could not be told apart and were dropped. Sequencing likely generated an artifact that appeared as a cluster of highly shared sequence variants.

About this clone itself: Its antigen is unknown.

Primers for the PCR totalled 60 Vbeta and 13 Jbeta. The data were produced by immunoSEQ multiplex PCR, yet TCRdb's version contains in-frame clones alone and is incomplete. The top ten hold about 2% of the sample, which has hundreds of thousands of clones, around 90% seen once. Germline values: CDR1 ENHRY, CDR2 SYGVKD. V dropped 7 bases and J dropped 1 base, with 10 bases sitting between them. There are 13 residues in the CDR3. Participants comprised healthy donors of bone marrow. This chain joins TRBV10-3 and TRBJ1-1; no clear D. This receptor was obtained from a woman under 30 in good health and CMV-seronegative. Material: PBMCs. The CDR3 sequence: CAITATGNTEAFF. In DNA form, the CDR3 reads TGTGCCATCACCGCGACGGGGAACACTGAAGCTTTCTTT.